The 21 T cell receptor beta chains in this list originate from one sample, sequenced in a study of graft-versus-host responses after intestinal transplantation. TCRdb keeps only in-frame clones here, not all; method: immunoSEQ multiplex PCR. The sample holds fewer than 70,000 clones; roughly 92% are singletons and the top ten take around 7%. This material consisted of bone marrow, taken 734 days after intestinal transplantation. These receptors were taken from a human patient who received an intestinal transplant, so some T cells may come from the graft donor.

The genes are TRBV7-9 and TRBJ2-1; D is unresolved. The CDR3 covers 12 residues. V dropped 1 base and J dropped 8 bases, with 6 bases sitting between them. Germline V lookup: CDR1 SEHNR, CDR2 FQNEAQ (reference sequence). CDR3 coding DNA: TGTGCCAGCAGCTTAGACAGCGATGAGCAGTTCTTC. Protein sequence: CASSLDSDEQFF.

This chain uses TRBV5-4 with TRBJ1-2; 8 nucleotides align to TRBD1. The CDR3 totals 16 residues. V was pared by 1 base and J by 3 bases, with 8 bases of the junction left unmatched. Per germline, CDR1 SGHNT and CDR2 YYREEE (reference sequence). CDR3 sequence: CASSLPPGQVDYGYTF. CDR3 sequence (DNA): TGTGCCAGCAGCTTGCCCCCGGGACAGGTCGACTATGGCTACACCTTC.

This chain joins TRBV21-1 and TRBJ2-7; the listed D gene, TRBD2, was not tested against the DNA. TRBV21-1 is a listed pseudogene. This CDR3 comprises 17 residues. The chain's CDR3 is CASSPSSGGAWGYEQYF. CDR3 nucleotides: TGTGCCAGCAGCCCCTCTAGCGGGGGGGCGTGGGGCTACGAGCAGTACTTC.

The chain recombines TRBV30 with TRBJ2-3; D remains ambiguous. Trimming cost V 0 bases and J 2 bases, with 6 bases left between them. The length of the CDR3 is 13 residues. CDR1 and CDR2 (germline): GTSNPN, SVGIG (reference sequence). CDR3 loop: CAWSVFSTDTQYF. In nucleotides, the CDR3 is TGTGCCTGGAGTGTATTTTCCACAGATACGCAGTATTTT.

J is TRBJ2-1 and V is TRBV5-1; 7 bases fit TRBD2. The germline CDR1 and CDR2 sequences are SGHRS and YFSETQ. V shed 6 bases, J shed 12 bases, and the junction held 21 bases outside the gene matches. The CDR3 extends over 16 amino acids. The CDR3: CASMAVGGGRTRVQFF. The CDR3 region has the DNA TGCGCCAGCATGGCTGTAGGCGGGGGACGCACGAGGGTGCAGTTCTTC.

The rearrangement links TRBV10-1 to TRBJ2-5; unclear D gene. Germline lookup yields CDR1 WNHNN and CDR2 SYGVQD (reference sequence). CDR3 length: 13 residues. V was trimmed by 0 bases and J by 2 bases, leaving 4 bases between them. Here the CDR3 DNA reads TGCGCCAGCAGTGAGTCGGTACAAGAGACCCAGTACTTC. Translating gives CASSESVQETQYF.

The rearrangement joins TRBV5-4 to TRBJ2-7, with D tentatively TRBD1 (5 bases). V dropped 1 base and J dropped 0 bases, with 5 bases sitting between them. Germline V lookup: CDR1 SGHNT, CDR2 YYREEE (reference sequence). The CDR3 runs to 13 residues. The CDR3 DNA reads as TGTGCCAGCAGCTTGACAGGCTCCTACGAGCAGTACTTC. Translated: CASSLTGSYEQYF.

The chain combines TRBV4-1 with TRBJ1-6; 7 bases agree with TRBD1. This CDR3 spans 17 amino acids. The germline V gene encodes CDR1 MGHRA and CDR2 YSYEKL. V gave up 4 bases and J gave up 9 bases; unmatched junction bases: 15. Here the CDR3 reads CASSRINSGTDPSPLHF. The CDR3 nucleotides are TGCGCCAGCAGCCGTATAAACTCCGGGACAGATCCTTCACCCCTCCACTTT.

The J gene is TRBJ2-3, the V gene TRBV2; 8 nucleotides agree with TRBD2. With 1 base clipped from V and 0 bases from J, the junction kept 3 bases outside the gene matches. Germline CDR1 reads SNHLY; CDR2 reads FYNNEI. This CDR3 region has 16 residues. CDR3: CASSEGGTRSTDTQYF. CDR3 DNA: TGTGCCAGCAGTGAAGGGGGGACTAGGAGCACAGATACGCAGTATTTT.

V usage is TRBV5-6 and J usage is TRBJ2-1, with a possible D match to TRBD2 (5 bases). Germline V gene lookup returns CDR1 SGHDT and CDR2 YYEEEE. The CDR3 length is 15 residues. Trimming took 2 bases from V and 5 from J, leaving 14 bases between them. The CDR3 coding sequence is TGTGCCAGCAGCTTTCGTCCAGGAGGTGACAATGAGCAGTTCTTC. Protein product: CASSFRPGGDNEQFF.

The V and J genes are TRBV6-6 and TRBJ2-1; no firm D call. Germline V gene data show CDR1 as MNHNY and CDR2 as SVGAGI (reference sequence). The CDR3 runs 12 residues. Trimming took 6 bases from V and 10 from J, leaving 13 bases between them. This CDR3 reads CASRSISLEQFF. The CDR3 DNA reads TGTGCCAGCAGGTCAATTTCGTTAGAGCAGTTCTTC.

This clone was detected only once. The CDR3 region has the DNA TGTGCCAGCAGTCACCAGCTCGGGACAGTCTATGAAGCTTTCTTT. Amino acid sequence: CASSHQLGTVYEAFF. This chain joins TRBV6-6 and TRBJ1-1, with TRBD1 identical over 7 bases. V was pared by 5 bases and J by 7 bases, with 13 bases of the junction left unmatched. The CDR3 loop spans 15 amino acids. Germline V CDR1 and CDR2: MNHNY, SVGAGI (reference sequence).

The chain uses TRBV29-1 and TRBJ2-3; D is possibly TRBD2 (6 bases). With 2 bases removed from V and 4 bases from J, the gap between germline ends came to 25 bases. In germline, CDR1 is SQVTM, CDR2 ANQGSEA. The CDR3 runs 18 residues. This CDR3 is CSVERVHAVGGPPDTQYF. The CDR3 DNA sequence: TGCAGCGTTGAACGCGTCCACGCGGTGGGGGGACCCCCAGATACGCAGTATTTT.

J is TRBJ1-2 and V is TRBV12-5; D perhaps matches TRBD1 (5 bases). This CDR3 region has 14 residues. Trimming took 5 bases from V and 4 from J, leaving 14 bases between them. Germline CDR1 is LGHNT and CDR2 is FRNRAP. CDR3 DNA: TGTGCTAGTGGTGCCCTGACAGATCTCTATGGCTACACCTTC. Residues: CASGALTDLYGYTF.

The rearrangement joins TRBV9 to TRBJ2-5; D is possibly TRBD1 (6 bases). Trimming removed 3 bases at V and 4 bases at J, with 16 bases between. Germline CDR1 reads SGDLS; CDR2 reads YYNGEE. The length of the CDR3 is 15 residues. The CDR3 sequence is CASSGRQERGETQYF. CDR3 nucleotide sequence: TGTGCCAGCAGCGGACGACAGGAGAGGGGAGAGACCCAGTACTTC.

This sequence joins TRBV5-8 and TRBJ2-7; TRBD2 might be the D (6 bases). Per the germline V gene, CDR1 is SGHTS and CDR2 is YDEGEE. CDR3 length: 13 amino acids. With 4 bases removed from V and 11 bases from J, the gap between germline ends came to 19 bases. The CDR3 coding sequence is TGTGCCAGCAGCCCCTCTAGCGCCCGAACGGAGTACTTC. It codes for CASSPSSARTEYF.

The chain combines TRBV19 with TRBJ2-3; TRBD1 is a possible D gene (5 bases). This CDR3 has 14 residues. Germline V gives CDR1 LNHDA, CDR2 SQIVND (reference sequence). Deletions cut 7 bases from V and 0 bases from J, with 11 bases between. This CDR3 reads CASIWQGSTDTQYF. In nucleotides, the CDR3 is TGTGCCAGTATTTGGCAGGGTAGCACAGATACGCAGTATTTT.

This clone is judged medium-sized. J is TRBJ1-4 and V is TRBV7-9; 9 nucleotides match TRBD1. This CDR3 is built from 14 residues. V shed 5 bases and J 8 bases; nucleotides not matched to a gene: 6. Germline assignment: CDR1 SEHNR and CDR2 FQNEAQ (reference sequence). The CDR3 sequence: CASSPDRGVEKLFF. For the CDR3, the DNA is TGTGCCAGCAGCCCGGACAGGGGTGTGGAAAAACTGTTTTTT.

The chain employs TRBV6-5 and TRBJ1-1; D remains unclear. CDR1 and CDR2 (germline): MNHEY, SVGAGI. V was clipped by 5 bases and J by 5 bases, with 15 bases between them. The CDR3 consists of 14 residues. The CDR3 nucleotides read TGTGCCAGCAGTGCTCCAGGTTTGGGGACTGAAGCTTTCTTT. Its translation: CASSAPGLGTEAFF.

The chain carries TRBV18 and TRBJ1-4; D is perhaps TRBD1 (6 bases). Germline values: CDR1 KGHSH, CDR2 LQKENI. The CDR3 extends over 14 amino acids. V lost 4 bases, J lost 5 bases, and 11 bases lay in between. CDR3 nucleotides: TGTGCCAGCTCACGCCAGGGGTGGAATGAAAAACTGTTTTTT. The encoded protein is CASSRQGWNEKLFF.

The V gene is TRBV5-4, the J gene TRBJ2-1; possibly TRBD2 for D (6 bases). The CDR3 spans 13 residues. The V gene's germline CDR1 is SGHNT and CDR2 YYREEE (reference sequence). V was clipped by 2 bases and J by 6 bases, with 9 bases between them. The CDR3 nucleotides read TGTGCCAGCAGCTTCTTGGGGGGCAATGAGCAGTTCTTC. Its translation is CASSFLGGNEQFF.